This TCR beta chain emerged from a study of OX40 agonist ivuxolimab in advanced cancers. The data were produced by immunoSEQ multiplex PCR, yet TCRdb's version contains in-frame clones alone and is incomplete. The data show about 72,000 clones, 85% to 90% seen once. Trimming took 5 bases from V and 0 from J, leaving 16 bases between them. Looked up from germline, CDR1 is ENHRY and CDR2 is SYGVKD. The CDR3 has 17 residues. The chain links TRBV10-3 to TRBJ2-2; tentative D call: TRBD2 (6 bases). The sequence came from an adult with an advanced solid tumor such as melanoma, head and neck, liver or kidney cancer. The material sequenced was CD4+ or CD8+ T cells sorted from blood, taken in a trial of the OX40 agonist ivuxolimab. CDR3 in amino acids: CAISWGAGRTNTGELFF. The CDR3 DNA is TGTGCCATCAGTTGGGGTGCGGGAAGGACGAACACCGGGGAGCTGTTTTTT.